The sequence of this T cell receptor beta chain was determined in a study of blood T cell repertoires in COVID-19. Overall study context: The United States, Italy and Spain provided the acute and convalescent COVID-19 samples. PBMCs, B-cell-depleted T cells, or T cells were the source of the cDNA or gDNA that made up the material.

The CDR3 contains 16 residues. The V and J ends lost 5 bases and 4 bases respectively, with 20 bases between them. CDR1 and CDR2 from the germline V gene are SGHTA and FQGTGA. In the original workflow: By means of reference gene primer amplification, nucleated cell counts were estimated. Produced via immunoSEQ multiplex PCR; TCRdb's table is partial and in-frame only. That table is the source of V, J and clone size, and D and trimming were worked out from the DNA. The table lists about 170,000 clones, 80% to 85% of them singletons, with roughly 10% in the top ten. This clonotype was obtained from a man in his 70s with active or convalescent COVID-19. Sequenced material: peripheral blood. The rearrangement joins TRBV7-3 to TRBJ1-2; no definite D call. CDR3 amino acids: CASSPLPLTGLYGYTF. The CDR3 nucleotides read TGTGCCAGCAGCCCGCTCCCCCTGACGGGTCTCTATGGCTACACCTTC.